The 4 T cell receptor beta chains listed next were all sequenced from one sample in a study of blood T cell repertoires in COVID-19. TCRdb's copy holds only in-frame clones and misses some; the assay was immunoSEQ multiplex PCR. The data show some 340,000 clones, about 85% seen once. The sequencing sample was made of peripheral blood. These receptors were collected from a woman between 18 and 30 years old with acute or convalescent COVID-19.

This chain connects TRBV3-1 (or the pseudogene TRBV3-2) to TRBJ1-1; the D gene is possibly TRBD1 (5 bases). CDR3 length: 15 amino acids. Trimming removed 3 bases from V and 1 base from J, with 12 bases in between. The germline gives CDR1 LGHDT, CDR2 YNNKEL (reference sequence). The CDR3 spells CASSHSGLGNTEAFF. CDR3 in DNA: TGTGCCAGCAGCCACTCGGGACTGGGGAACACTGAAGCTTTCTTT.

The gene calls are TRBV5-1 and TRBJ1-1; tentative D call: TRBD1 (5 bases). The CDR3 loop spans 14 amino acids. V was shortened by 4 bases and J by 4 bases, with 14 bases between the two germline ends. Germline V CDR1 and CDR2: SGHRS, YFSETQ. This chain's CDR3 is CASSINGGITEAFF. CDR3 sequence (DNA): TGCGCCAGCAGCATTAACGGGGGGATCACTGAAGCTTTCTTT.

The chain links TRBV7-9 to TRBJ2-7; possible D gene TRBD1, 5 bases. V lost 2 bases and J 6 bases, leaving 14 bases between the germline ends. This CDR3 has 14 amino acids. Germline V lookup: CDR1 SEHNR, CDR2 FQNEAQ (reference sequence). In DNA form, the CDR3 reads TGTGCCAGCAGCTTAAGTACAGGCTGGGGCGAGCAGTACTTC. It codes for CASSLSTGWGEQYF. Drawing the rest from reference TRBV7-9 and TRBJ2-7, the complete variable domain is DTGVSQNPRHKITKRGQNVTFRCDPISEHNRLYWYRQTLGQGPEFLTYFQNEAQLEKSRLLSDRFSAERPKGSFSTLEIQRTEQGDSAMYLCASSLSTGWGEQYFGPGTRLTVT.

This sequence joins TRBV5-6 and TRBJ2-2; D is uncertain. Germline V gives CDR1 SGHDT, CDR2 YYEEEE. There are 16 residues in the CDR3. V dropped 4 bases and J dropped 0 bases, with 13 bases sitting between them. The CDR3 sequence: CASSPYRSTNTGELFF. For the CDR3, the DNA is TGTGCCAGCAGCCCGTACAGATCTACGAACACCGGGGAGCTGTTTTTT.